These 8 T cell receptor beta chains originate from one sample sequenced in a study of beta chain features in type 1 diabetes. Study outcomes and limitations: TCRB CDR3s from Type 1 diabetes patients were moderately but significantly shorter in all four CD4+ subsets.

These TCRs are of unknown antigen specificity. The sequenced template was cDNA made from the entire isolated RNA. Here immunoSEQ multiplex PCR was the method, and the copy in TCRdb shows in-frame clones only, minus some. Counted here are some 640,000 clones, about an eighth occurring once; the ten biggest clones make up 0.03% to 0.04%. Material for sequencing was naive CD4+ T cells from blood. These receptors were collected from a man aged 18 to 29 with type 1 diabetes.

This clone was picked up a small number of times. V usage is TRBV30 and J usage is TRBJ2-1, with D perhaps matching TRBD2 (5 bases). The CDR3 has 14 amino acids. The V gene's germline CDR1 is GTSNPN and CDR2 SVGIG (reference sequence). V lost 4 bases and J lost 0, with 10 bases in between. This CDR3 reads CAWMAGSSYNEQFF. The DNA of the CDR3 is TGTGCCTGGATGGCTGGGAGCTCCTACAATGAGCAGTTCTTC. Combining the CDR3 with reference TRBV30 and TRBJ2-1 gives the whole variable domain SQTIHQWPATLVQPVGSPLSLECTVEGTSNPNLYWYRQAAGRGLQLLFYSVGIGQISSEVPQNLSASRPQDRQFILSSKKLLLSDSGFYLCAWMAGSSYNEQFFGPGTRLTVL.

This clone was picked up a small number of times. The CDR3 DNA follows: TGTGCCAGCAGCCAAGTACCCCGCCGCCAGTTCTTC. This codes for CASSQVPRRQFF. This sequence joins TRBV14 and TRBJ2-1; D uncertain. The V end lost 1 base, the J end lost 13 bases, and 11 bases lay between the germline ends. The CDR3 is made up of 12 amino acids. Germline CDR1 and CDR2: SGHDN and FVKESK.

In its sample, this clone was seen a few times. The chain combines TRBV5-1 with TRBJ2-7; possibly TRBD1 or TRBD2 for D (5 bases each). The germline V gene has CDR1 SGHRS and CDR2 YFSETQ. V lost 0 bases to trimming and J lost 0 bases, with 10 bases between them. This CDR3 is built from 15 residues. The CDR3 loop is CASSLAPGPSYEQYF. The DNA for the CDR3 is TGCGCCAGCAGCTTGGCCCCGGGACCCTCCTACGAGCAGTACTTC. The full variable domain, in which reference TRBV5-1 and TRBJ2-7 provide the parts outside the CDR3, is KAGVTQTPRYLIKTRGQQVTLSCSPISGHRSVSWYQQTPGQGLQFLFEYFSETQRNKGNFPGRFSGRQFSNSRSEMNVSTLELGDSALYLCASSLAPGPSYEQYFGPGTRLTVT.

This clone appeared a few times. The V and J genes are TRBV2 and TRBJ1-1, with D unresolved. In germline, CDR1 is SNHLY, CDR2 FYNNEI. The CDR3 sequence is 16 residues long. Trimming took off 6 bases at V and 6 bases at J, with 23 bases between the two ends. The CDR3 here is CASSPRERRVYPEAFF. Here the CDR3 DNA reads TGTGCCAGCAGCCCCCGAGAACGTCGGGTGTACCCTGAAGCTTTCTTT.

The genes are TRBV6-1 and TRBJ1-2; D perhaps matches TRBD1 (5 bases). The V end was cut by 4 bases, the J end by 8 bases, with 20 bases between. Per germline, CDR1 MNHNS and CDR2 SASEGT. The CDR3 consists of 15 residues. The CDR3 DNA reads TGTGCCAGCAGTGGCCCGACGCCCGAGGCAGGGGGCTACACCTTC. This sequence encodes CASSGPTPEAGGYTF.

This clone has only a few counts. The chain has TRBV28 and TRBJ2-7; the D is unclear. Between the trimmed V and J ends, which lost 5 bases and 5 bases, there was a span of 10 bases. The germline V gene encodes CDR1 MDHEN and CDR2 SYDVKM. This CDR3 comprises 12 residues. CDR3 loop: CASSRNPDEQYF. The CDR3 coding sequence is TGTGCCAGCAGTCGCAACCCGGACGAGCAGTACTTC. Supplemented by reference TRBV28 and TRBJ2-7, the full variable domain reads DVKVTQSSRYLVKRTGEKVFLECVQDMDHENMFWYRQDPGLGLRLIYFSYDVKMKEKGDIPEGYSVSREKKERFSLILESASTNQTSMYLCASSRNPDEQYFGPGTRLTVT.

This clone appeared a few times. V usage is TRBV5-4 and J usage is TRBJ2-7; the D gene is possibly TRBD1 (5 bases). The length of the CDR3 is 13 residues. Germline CDR1 is SGHNT and CDR2 is YYREEE (reference sequence). Trimming removed 0 bases from V and 6 bases from J, with 10 bases in between. CDR3 coding DNA: TGTGCCAGCAGCTTGGCCAGGGTGGCCGAGCAGTACTTC. This encodes CASSLARVAEQYF.

J is TRBJ1-5 and V is TRBV28; D might be TRBD1 (6 bases). The CDR3 is 15 amino acids. Trimming cost V 7 bases and J 1 base, with 14 bases left between them. From germline, CDR1 is MDHEN and CDR2 SYDVKM. The CDR3 protein is CASTFPGVSNQPQHF. DNA for the CDR3: TGTGCCAGCACCTTCCCAGGGGTGAGCAATCAGCCCCAGCATTTT.